Below, 31 T cell receptor beta chains from the same sample are listed, as sequenced in a study of CD8 T cells in ankylosing spondylitis. Findings and caveats of the study: Typical of ankylosing spondylitis blood, it appeared, was a TCR beta motif of several highly homologous variants.

Their recognized antigens are unknown. Via MiXCR, TCRdb re-called the 5' RACE reads, giving one row per CDR3 protein. The sample consists of a few hundred thousand distinct CDR3 sequences, 8% of them appearing once. The specimen sequenced was blood, either unsorted or a sorted T cell fraction (not recorded which). The source of these receptors is a male donor with ankylosing spondylitis.

This clonotype has a count of ten or more. The CDR3 sequence is CASTASDGLGETQYF. Written as DNA, the CDR3 is TGTGCCAGCACCGCCTCCGACGGGCTGGGTGAGACCCAGTACTTC. The V call is TRBV12-3 or TRBV12-4, the J call TRBJ2-5; no clear D gene. The CDR3 extends over 15 amino acids. V gave up 7 bases and J gave up 5 bases, with 20 bases separating them.

The chain couples TRBV3-1 to TRBJ2-5, with no clear D. CDR3 size: 14 residues. Germline V gives CDR1 LGHDT, CDR2 YNNKEL (reference sequence). With 3 bases removed from V and 7 bases from J, the gap between germline ends came to 15 bases. The CDR3 protein is CASSHSRLSGTQYF. The CDR3 DNA reads TGTGCCAGCAGCCACTCCAGGCTGAGTGGGACCCAGTACTTC.

The DNA of the CDR3 is TGCAGCGTTGAGCTACGACTGGGGGTGAACACTGAAGCTTTCTTT. Amino acids: CSVELRLGVNTEAFF. The J gene is TRBJ1-1, the V gene TRBV29-1; maybe TRBD1 (5 bases). CDR3 size: 15 residues. Germline V lookup: CDR1 SQVTM, CDR2 ANQGSEA. V was clipped by 3 bases and J by 0 bases, with 14 bases between them.

This clonotype was observed a handful of times. This chain links TRBV7-6 with TRBJ2-7; D unresolved. In germline, CDR1 is SGHVS, CDR2 FNYEAQ. Trimming shortened V by 5 bases and J by 7 bases, and 9 bases separated the two germline ends. The CDR3 runs 11 residues. The chain's CDR3 is CASSPGLEQYF. The CDR3 DNA sequence: TGTGCCAGCAGCCCCGGTCTTGAGCAGTACTTC.

The chain combines TRBV20-1 with TRBJ2-1, with no clear D. Deletions cut 1 base from V and 7 bases from J, with 17 bases between. CDR1 is DFQATT and CDR2 is SNEGSKA in the germline V gene (reference sequence). The CDR3 runs 15 residues. CDR3 residues: CSARVKIAHGNEQFF. CDR3 nucleotide sequence: TGCAGTGCTAGAGTCAAGATAGCCCATGGGAATGAGCAGTTCTTC.

The chain has TRBV9 and TRBJ2-7; 9 nucleotides align to TRBD2. CDR3 length: 15 residues. J gave up 6 bases and V 0 bases, and 7 bases lay outside the gene matches. Germline CDR1 and CDR2: SGDLS and YYNGEE. The CDR3 coding sequence is TGTGCCAGCAGCGTAGGAGCTAGCGGGATAGGCGAGCAGTACTTC. Its translation is CASSVGASGIGEQYF.

The V and J genes are TRBV5-1 and TRBJ2-5; D is undetermined. The CDR3 has 12 amino acids. In germline, CDR1 is SGHRS, CDR2 YFSETQ. Trimming took off 4 bases at V and 8 bases at J, with 12 bases between the two ends. The CDR3 DNA is TGCGCCAGCAGCACGGACCGCTTTACCCAGTACTTC. This sequence encodes CASSTDRFTQYF.

The chain links TRBV29-1 to TRBJ2-7; 9 bases map to TRBD2. Germline-derived CDR1 and CDR2 are SQVTM and ANQGSEA. V lost 4 bases, J lost 5 bases, and 9 bases stayed unmatched. CDR3 length equals 14 residues. The CDR3 protein is CSVAGLAGRDEQYF. CDR3 nucleotides: TGCAGCGTTGCAGGGCTAGCGGGAAGGGACGAGCAGTACTTC.

The chain is built from TRBV7-2 and TRBJ2-2, with TRBD2 matching 7 bases. J was trimmed by 1 base and V by 5 bases; bases with no gene match: 7. The CDR3 loop spans 16 amino acids. The V gene's germline CDR1 is SGHTA and CDR2 FQGNSA. In DNA, the CDR3 is TGTGCCAGCAGCCGGCGAGCGGGACGGAACACCGGGGAGCTGTTTTTT. Translation gives CASSRRAGRNTGELFF.

This clonotype was counted between two and nine times. In DNA form, the CDR3 reads TGTGCCAGCAGCCAAGGCCAGGGAAATGAAAAACTGTTTTTT. Translation: CASSQGQGNEKLFF. The chain has TRBV4-2 and TRBJ1-4; possible D gene TRBD1, 5 bases. Germline V gene sequence: CDR1 LGHNA, CDR2 YNFKEQ. The CDR3 extends over 14 amino acids. The V end was cut by 1 base, the J end by 5 bases, with 8 bases between.

This sequence joins TRBV5-1 and TRBJ2-1; tentative D call: TRBD2 (6 bases). CDR3 length equals 16 residues. Per the germline V gene, CDR1 is SGHRS and CDR2 is YFSETQ. V was trimmed by 1 base and J by 0 bases, leaving 11 bases between them. CDR3 coding DNA: TGCGCCAGCAGCTTGTACGCGGGAAGCTCCTACAATGAGCAGTTCTTC. It codes for CASSLYAGSSYNEQFF.

V usage is TRBV20-1 and J usage is TRBJ2-2; 9 bases are a match to TRBD1. This CDR3 spans 12 amino acids. Germline V gene sequence: CDR1 DFQATT, CDR2 SNEGSKA (reference sequence). Trimming at V came to 8 bases and at J to 6 bases, leaving 4 bases not matched to a gene. As DNA, the CDR3 is TGCAGTTCCGGGACAGGGTCCGGGGAGCTGTTTTTT. Translating it yields CSSGTGSGELFF.

This clonotype was observed a handful of times. The rearrangement links TRBV10-3 to TRBJ2-1, with TRBD2 identical over 10 bases. The V segment lost 9 bases and the J segment 8 bases; nucleotides outside the gene matches: 13. Germline V gene data show CDR1 as ENHRY and CDR2 as SYGVKD. This CDR3 has 15 residues. The CDR3 DNA reads as TGTGCCATGATGGACCCTAGCGGGAGCTTGTATGAGCAGTTCTTC. Protein product: CAMMDPSGSLYEQFF.

The chain links TRBV27 to TRBJ2-1, with TRBD1 matching over 11 bases. Per germline, CDR1 MNHEY and CDR2 SMNVEV (reference sequence). J was trimmed by 6 bases and V by 6 bases; bases with no gene match: 7. There are 15 residues in the CDR3. The DNA of the CDR3 is TGTGCCAGCAGCCACGGGACAGGGGGGATCAATGAGCAGTTCTTC. Amino acid sequence: CASSHGTGGINEQFF.

The chain uses TRBV24-1 and TRBJ2-1; unclear D gene. CDR1 is KGHDR, CDR2 SFDVKD, per germline. The length of the CDR3 is 12 residues. Trimming shortened V by 5 bases and J by 7 bases, and 8 bases separated the two germline ends. CDR3 amino acids: CATSALGNEQFF. In DNA form, the CDR3 reads TGTGCCACCAGTGCGCTGGGGAATGAGCAGTTCTTC.

This clonotype appeared a few times. The chain has TRBV5-1 and TRBJ2-7, with no clear D. V lost 2 bases and J 0 bases, leaving 6 bases between the germline ends. The CDR3 length is 13 residues. Germline V gene lookup returns CDR1 SGHRS and CDR2 YFSETQ. The CDR3 DNA follows: TGCGCCAGCAGCTTCCCGAGCTCCTACGAGCAGTACTTC. Its translation is CASSFPSSYEQYF.

The CDR3 coding sequence is TGTGCCAGCACTTTCCCCCAGCGGCCTGCCTACAATGAGCAGTTCTTC. Its protein is CASTFPQRPAYNEQFF. J is TRBJ2-1 and V is TRBV2, with D tentatively TRBD2 (5 bases). CDR1 is SNHLY, CDR2 FYNNEI, per germline. This CDR3 spans 16 amino acids. V was shortened by 7 bases and J by 2 bases, with 18 bases between the two germline ends.

This clonotype has at least ten counts. The rearrangement uses TRBV5-1 and TRBJ2-3, with no clear D. V lost 4 bases to trimming and J lost 0 bases, with 6 bases between them. CDR3 size: 13 residues. In germline, CDR1 is SGHRS, CDR2 YFSETQ. The CDR3 spells CASSTISTDTQYF. CDR3 DNA: TGCGCCAGCAGCACTATTAGCACAGATACGCAGTATTTT.

This clonotype was detected ten times or more. This chain joins TRBV7-2 and TRBJ2-7, with D perhaps matching TRBD1 or TRBD2 (5 bases each). V was pared by 1 base and J by 0 bases, with 16 bases between. This CDR3 has 17 amino acids. Per germline, CDR1 SGHTA and CDR2 FQGNSA. CDR3 amino acids: CASSLVSGGQYSYEQYF. Written as DNA, the CDR3 is TGTGCCAGCAGCTTAGTTAGTGGGGGTCAGTACTCCTACGAGCAGTACTTC.

This clonotype was seen a handful of times. The rearrangement uses TRBV7-9 and TRBJ1-2, with D uncertain. The CDR3 is 13 residues long. Trimming left V 4 bases short and J 8 bases short, with 14 bases between. CDR1 is SEHNR and CDR2 is FQNEAQ in the germline V gene (reference sequence). In DNA form, the CDR3 reads TGTGCCAGCAGCTACGGTCGTTCGGGGGGCTACACCTTC. The encoded protein is CASSYGRSGGYTF. The complete variable domain, with remaining parts taken from reference TRBV7-9 and TRBJ1-2, reads DTGVSQNPRHKITKRGQNVTFRCDPISEHNRLYWYRQTLGQGPEFLTYFQNEAQLEKSRLLSDRFSAERPKGSFSTLEIQRTEQGDSAMYLCASSYGRSGGYTFGSGTRLTVV.

This clonotype was seen many times. The J gene is TRBJ2-7, the V gene TRBV12-3 or TRBV12-4, with TRBD2 matching over 14 bases. V was pared by 1 base and J by 5 bases, with 10 bases of the junction left unmatched. The CDR3 totals 18 residues. The CDR3 DNA reads TGTGCCAGCAGTTTAGTCCGGTGGTTGGGACTAGCGGGAGACGAGCAGTACTTC. This encodes CASSLVRWLGLAGDEQYF.

This clonotype was recorded at least ten times. V gene TRBV20-1 combines with J gene TRBJ1-5; 7 nucleotides line up with TRBD1. J gave up 6 bases and V 0 bases, and 8 bases lay outside the gene matches. The CDR3 has 15 amino acids. Germline CDR1 reads DFQATT; CDR2 reads SNEGSKA (reference sequence). The CDR3 coding sequence is TGCAGTGCTAGAGATGCCAGACAGGGCGGTCAGCCCCAGCATTTT. This sequence encodes CSARDARQGGQPQHF.

This clonotype occurred a few times. The V call is TRBV7-9, the J call TRBJ2-1; 12 positions match TRBD2. Germline V gene data show CDR1 as SEHNR and CDR2 as FQNEAQ (reference sequence). The length of the CDR3 is 15 residues. The J segment lost 16 bases and the V segment lost 1 base, leaving 11 bases of the junction unmatched. CDR3 nucleotide sequence: TGTGCCAGCAGCTTAGGACTAGCGGGAGAAGTAAGGAGTTTCTTC. Translating gives CASSLGLAGEVRSFF.

A few counts support this clonotype. The chain is built from TRBV20-1 and TRBJ2-1, with 8 bases lining up with TRBD1. The length of the CDR3 is 15 residues. The V gene's germline CDR1 is DFQATT and CDR2 SNEGSKA (reference sequence). The ends lost 1 base at V and 0 bases at J; junction bases unmatched: 2. CDR3 in amino acids: CSARVDRVSYNEQFF. In nucleotides, the CDR3 is TGCAGTGCTAGAGTGGACAGGGTCTCCTACAATGAGCAGTTCTTC.

This clonotype was seen only a few times. The genes are TRBV9 and TRBJ2-3; no reliable D call. The V gene lost 4 bases and the J gene lost 6 bases, with 9 bases spanning the gap. This CDR3 region has 12 residues. Germline V gives CDR1 SGDLS, CDR2 YYNGEE. The CDR3 DNA sequence: TGTGCCAGCAGCCCTCATGGGGATACGCAGTATTTT. Protein sequence: CASSPHGDTQYF.

This clonotype was counted only a few times. The chain carries TRBV20-1 and TRBJ2-3, with D perhaps being TRBD1 or TRBD2 (7 bases each). Germline CDR1 is DFQATT and CDR2 is SNEGSKA (reference sequence). The length of the CDR3 is 16 residues. The CDR3 nucleotides are TGCAGCCCAGGGGGGGGGAGTGGTAGAGGCCCAGATACGCAGTATTTT. Its protein is CSPGGGSGRGPDTQYF.

The chain links TRBV2 to TRBJ2-3; D ambiguous. Trimming left V 8 bases short and J 4 bases short, with 13 bases between. The CDR3 covers 13 residues. Germline-derived CDR1 and CDR2 are SNHLY and FYNNEI. CDR3 sequence: CASWPESPDTQYF. CDR3 in DNA: TGTGCCAGCTGGCCCGAATCCCCAGATACGCAGTATTTT.

The rearrangement links TRBV29-1 to TRBJ2-3, with 9 bases aligning to TRBD2. J was trimmed by 0 bases and V by 6 bases; bases with no gene match: 16. This CDR3 spans 18 amino acids. Germline V CDR1 and CDR2: SQVTM, ANQGSEA. CDR3 bases: TGCAGCGTCGACAGCTTGTTAGCGGGAGTTTTTAGCACAGATACGCAGTATTTT. Its translation is CSVDSLLAGVFSTDTQYF.

At least ten counts were recorded for this clonotype. J is TRBJ2-2 and V is TRBV20-1; D call uncertain. CDR1 DFQATT and CDR2 SNEGSKA come from the germline V gene (reference sequence). V was trimmed by 5 bases and J by 2 bases, leaving 12 bases between them. The CDR3 is made up of 14 amino acids. The DNA for the CDR3 is TGCAGTGCTCGCGGTGGTGGCAACACCGGGGAGCTGTTTTTT. Its protein is CSARGGGNTGELFF.

This clonotype was detected ten times or more. The V gene is TRBV6-1, the J gene TRBJ1-1, with D uncertain. Trimming took 8 bases from V and 1 from J, leaving 14 bases between them. The germline V gene encodes CDR1 MNHNS and CDR2 SASEGT. The CDR3 is 14 amino acids. CDR3 sequence reads: CASRPDLWNTEAFF. The CDR3 DNA is TGTGCCAGCCGGCCAGACCTATGGAACACTGAAGCTTTCTTT.

The rearrangement joins TRBV11-2 to TRBJ2-5; D is uncertain. The length of the CDR3 is 13 residues. The germline V gene encodes CDR1 SGHAT and CDR2 FQNNGV. The ends were cut back, 4 bases at V and 4 bases at J, with 10 bases in the middle. The CDR3 DNA reads as TGTGCCAGCAGCTCCGGAAGGGCAGAGACCCAGTACTTC. This codes for CASSSGRAETQYF.